The rows below give T cell receptor beta chains drawn from one sample of a study of regulatory T cells in long-lasting Graves disease. TCRdb re-analysed the multiplex PCR reads in MiXCR, keeping a single row per CDR3 protein. The sample has 600,000 to 850,000 distinct CDR3 sequences; around 30% are singletons. The sample was peripheral blood mononuclear cells (PBMCs), taken when the disease was refractory, from a patient treated with antithyroid drugs. These receptors were taken from a female donor with Graves disease. Both conserved end residues are part of each CDR3. D genes are given only for firm matches. A clone size is listed for some rows: how often the clone was seen (once, few, many), or a class if it is expanded.

v_call	d_call	j_call	clone_size	cdr3_nt	cdr3_aa
TRBV28	TRBD2	TRBJ2-7	many	TGTGCCAGCAGTTTTTACGAGCGGGACGTACGGGACGAGCAGTACTTC	CASSFYERDVRDEQYF
TRBV2	TRBD1	TRBJ1-2	many	TGTGCCAGCAGTGTTCGGACAGGGAGGTTCGATGGCTACACCTTC	CASSVRTGRFDGYTF
TRBV7-9	TRBD2	TRBJ2-1	.	TGTGCCAGCAGCACTAGCGGGAGGAGCTCCTACAATGAGCAGTTCTTC	CASSTSGRSSYNEQFF
TRBV2	TRBD1	TRBJ2-7	many	TGTGCCACCATGGGCTTGCCGGGACAGGGGTTAATCGAGCAGTACTTC	CATMGLPGQGLIEQYF
TRBV12-3/TRBV12-4	.	TRBJ1-4	few	TGTGCCAGCAGAGCGAATACAGGGAGTGGGGGTGAAAAACTGTTTTTT	CASRANTGSGGEKLFF
TRBV20-1	TRBD2	TRBJ2-7	.	TGCAGTGCTTTCGGACTAGCGGTAGGAACCTACGAGCAGTACTTC	CSAFGLAVGTYEQYF
TRBV20-1	TRBD1	TRBJ2-5	.	TGCAGTGCTAGAGGGGCTGGGACAGGGGGGCTTGAGACCCAGTACTTC	CSARGAGTGGLETQYF
TRBV2	TRBD2	TRBJ2-1	many	TGTGCCAGCTTAACGGGGGCGGGAGGCCGGATCGGTGAGCAGTTCTTC	CASLTGAGGRIGEQFF
TRBV6-1	.	TRBJ1-5	.	TGTGCCAGCAACCCCGGAGGGGGTGACAATCAGCCCCAGCATTTT	CASNPGGGDNQPQHF
TRBV29-1	TRBD1	TRBJ1-2	.	TGCAGCGCCGGGGACAGGGGGGTCGGCTACGCCTTC	CSAGDRGVGYAF
TRBV5-1	TRBD1	TRBJ1-4	.	TGCGCCAGCAGCTTGGCAGGGAAGGGGGCCGGCAATGAAAAACTGTTTTTT	CASSLAGKGAGNEKLFF
TRBV20-1	.	TRBJ1-1	.	TGCAGTGCCGCGGCCAGGGAATTCGGTGAAGCTTTCTTT	CSAAAREFGEAFF
TRBV12-3/TRBV12-4	.	TRBJ1-5	many	TGTGCCAGCAGTTTCAAGTCATATAGCAATCAGCCCCAGCATTTT	CASSFKSYSNQPQHF
TRBV9	.	TRBJ2-5	few	TGTGCCAGCAGCGTAGGGGGAGGTGGCGGATTCCAAGAGACCCAGTACTTC	CASSVGGGGGFQETQYF
TRBV12-3/TRBV12-4	TRBD1	TRBJ2-7	few	TGTGCCAGCTGTTGGGGGACAGGTTCCTCCGAGCAGTACTTC	CASCWGTGSSEQYF
TRBV5-5	.	TRBJ1-4	few	TGTGCCAGCAGCCTGATACCAACTAATGAAAAACTGTTTTTT	CASSLIPTNEKLFF
TRBV11-2	TRBD2	TRBJ2-7	many	TGTGCCAGCAGCTTAGGGTATAGCGGGAGCTACGAGCAGTACTTC	CASSLGYSGSYEQYF
TRBV6-1	.	TRBJ1-3	few	TGTGCCAGCAGTCATGGAAACACCATATATTTT	CASSHGNTIYF
TRBV18	.	TRBJ2-5	many	TGTGCCAGCTCACCACGAGAAGAGACCCAGTACTTC	CASSPREETQYF
TRBV12-3/TRBV12-4	.	TRBJ1-4	many	TGTGCCAGCAGTCACTTAACCCGGGGGCCTAATGAAAAACTGTTTTTT	CASSHLTRGPNEKLFF
TRBV20-1	TRBD1	TRBJ2-7	.	TGCAGTGCCATATCGGGACAGGGGAGTTCCTACGAGCAGTACTTC	CSAISGQGSSYEQYF
TRBV12-3/TRBV12-4	TRBD1	TRBJ1-1	many	TGTGCCAGCAGTCCCACAGGGGGCTCTGGCACTGAAGCTTTCTTT	CASSPTGGSGTEAFF
TRBV12-5	TRBD1	TRBJ1-1	.	TGTGCTAGTGGTTTGGTTTTTGGACAGGGTTTTACTGAAGCTTTCTTT	CASGLVFGQGFTEAFF
TRBV24-1	.	TRBJ2-5	few	TGTGCCACCAGTGACGAAGAGACCCAGTACTTC	CATSDEETQYF
TRBV7-8	.	TRBJ2-3	few	TGTGCCAGCAGCATAGCATCGGGGCTGGTCGAGCGCACAGATACGCAGTATTTT	CASSIASGLVERTDTQYF
TRBV19	.	TRBJ1-1	.	TGTGCCAGTAGTATAGCACGGAACACTGAAGCTTTCTTT	CASSIARNTEAFF
TRBV6-1	TRBD1	TRBJ1-1	.	TGTGCCAGCGGAGGATCGACAGGGTTGAACACTGAAGCTTTCTTT	CASGGSTGLNTEAFF
TRBV11-2	.	TRBJ1-1	.	TGTGCCAGCAGCTTTGGGACATCGGAAGCTTTCTTT	CASSFGTSEAFF
TRBV6-1	.	TRBJ1-5	many	TGTGCCAGCAGTGAAGTTTCTGGGCGGCTCACTAATCAGCCCCAGCATTTT	CASSEVSGRLTNQPQHF
TRBV28	.	TRBJ1-3	few	TGTGCCAGCAGTTTTGGGACAACAAGCTCTGGAAACACCATATATTTT	CASSFGTTSSGNTIYF
TRBV20-1	.	TRBJ1-2	many	TGCAGTGCTAGAGATAGTAGGACAGACTATGGCTACACCTTC	CSARDSRTDYGYTF
TRBV7-2	TRBD1	TRBJ1-2	few	TGTGCCAGCAGCCTGTCGGACAGGGGCTACCGAGGTGGCTACACCTTC	CASSLSDRGYRGGYTF
TRBV6-1	TRBD2	TRBJ2-7	.	TGTGCCAGCAGTGAGCGGACTAGCGGGAGGTCCTACGAGCAGTACTTC	CASSERTSGRSYEQYF
TRBV9	TRBD1	TRBJ2-7	.	TGTGCCAGCAGCGGCTCCGGGACAGGGAATGAGCAGTACTTC	CASSGSGTGNEQYF
TRBV6-1	TRBD1	TRBJ1-1	few	TGTGCCAGCAGTCCGACAGGGACGACTGAAGCTTTCTTT	CASSPTGTTEAFF
TRBV5-4	.	TRBJ1-6	.	TGTGCCAGCAGCGTCCGGGACTCGGGTTCACCCCTCCACTTT	CASSVRDSGSPLHF
TRBV5-4	TRBD1	TRBJ1-2	.	TGTGCCAGCAGCTTGGGGGACAGGGGGAGAAGGAACTATGGCTACACCTTC	CASSLGDRGRRNYGYTF
TRBV28	.	TRBJ1-4	many	TGTGCCAGCAGCCGACCGACAGCCGCTAATGAAAAACTGTTTTTT	CASSRPTAANEKLFF
TRBV9	TRBD1	TRBJ2-7	.	TGTGCCAGCAGCTCGTGGACAGGGGACTACGAGCAGTACTTC	CASSSWTGDYEQYF
TRBV3-1	TRBD1	TRBJ2-7	.	TGTGCCAGCAGCCAGGAGGGACAGGGGAGCTCCTACGAGCAGTACTTC	CASSQEGQGSSYEQYF
TRBV6-4	.	TRBJ1-1	few	TGTGCCAGCAGTGACTCATTCGGGGGCACTGAAGCTTTCTTT	CASSDSFGGTEAFF
TRBV20-1	.	TRBJ1-5	few	TGCAGTGCTTTGGGTCTCGATCAGCCCCAGCATTTT	CSALGLDQPQHF
TRBV15	.	TRBJ2-5	.	TGTGCCACCAGCAGAGGGGACACGCAGGAGACCCAGTACTTC	CATSRGDTQETQYF
TRBV6-1	.	TRBJ1-2	few	TGTGCCAGCAGCACCCGCCGGGACAATAACTATGGCTACACCTTC	CASSTRRDNNYGYTF
TRBV15	.	TRBJ1-2	.	TGTGCCACCAGCACTCTTTGGGGGGATGGCTACACCTTC	CATSTLWGDGYTF
TRBV2	.	TRBJ2-5	many	TGTGCCAGCAGGGTTGAGACCCAGTACTTC	CASRVETQYF
TRBV7-9	.	TRBJ1-1	few	TGTGCCAGCAGCGAAATAGTTCCTGAAGCTTTCTTT	CASSEIVPEAFF
TRBV19	.	TRBJ1-1	few	TGTGCCAGTAGTCCGCAAGGGAGAATTATTGCTCTGTCTGAAGCTTTCTTT	CASSPQGRIIALSEAFF
TRBV28	.	TRBJ1-2	.	TGTGCCAGCAGTTTACCCAGTTCCCGTATCTATGGCTGCACCTTC	CASSLPSSRIYGCTF
TRBV27	TRBD2	TRBJ2-7	few	TGTGCCAGCTGGGGAGGGACTGGGTACGAGCAGTACTTC	CASWGGTGYEQYF
TRBV12-5	.	TRBJ1-1	few	TGTGCTAGTGGTTTCGAGAAGAACACTGAAGCTTTCTTT	CASGFEKNTEAFF
TRBV3-1	TRBD2	TRBJ2-5	.	TGTGCCAGCAGTCCGGAAGGGAGGGGAGTGTCGGAGACCCAGTACTTC	CASSPEGRGVSETQYF
TRBV2	.	TRBJ2-7	many	TGTGCCAGCAGTGTGATGGACGAGCAGTACTTC	CASSVMDEQYF
TRBV20-1	.	TRBJ2-5	.	TGCAGTGCTAGAGATCTCGACGGCCAAGAGACCCAGTACTTC	CSARDLDGQETQYF
TRBV7-8	.	TRBJ1-4	few	TGTGCCAGCAGCTTAACCCCCGGCGGTAAAAATGAAAAACTGTTTTTT	CASSLTPGGKNEKLFF
TRBV12-3/TRBV12-4	.	TRBJ1-5	many	TGTGCCAGCAGTGACAGAAATCAGCCCCAGCATTTT	CASSDRNQPQHF
TRBV12-3/TRBV12-4	.	TRBJ2-7	.	TGTGCCAGCAGCTTCCGGCACGGCTACGAGCAGTACTTC	CASSFRHGYEQYF
TRBV28	TRBD1	TRBJ1-1	many	TGTGCCAGCAGTCCCGGGGGACAGGGGGTCACTGAAGCTTTCTTT	CASSPGGQGVTEAFF
TRBV5-1	TRBD2	TRBJ2-7	.	TGCGCCAGCAGGATGGCTAGCGGATCCTACGAGCAGTACTTC	CASRMASGSYEQYF